This T cell receptor beta chain was retrieved from a study of shared clonotypes between healthy human individuals. Trimming took 0 bases from V and 2 from J, leaving 13 bases between them. CDR3 length: 16 residues. CDR1 is SGHTA and CDR2 is FQGNSA in the germline V gene. Some 30,000 T cell genomes (around 200 ng DNA) went into each sorted-subset replicate. Assay: immunoSEQ multiplex PCR; the TCRdb copy retains only in-frame clones and omits some. The sample includes fewer than 1.8 million clones, about 98.5% of them seen just once. The TCR sequence derives from a man aged 30-40 years in good health. J is TRBJ1-2 and V is TRBV7-2; tentative D call: TRBD1 (6 bases). The sample taken for sequencing was naive CD4+ T cells sorted from blood. As to subset: CD45RA+ positively selected. In DNA, the CDR3 is TGTGCCAGCAGCTTAGCGGCAGGGGTGATCAACTATGGCTACACCTTC. Protein product: CASSLAAGVINYGYTF. The full variable domain, rest sourced from reference TRBV7-2 and TRBJ1-2, is GAGVSQSPSNKVTEKGKDVELRCDPISGHTALYWYRQSLGQGLEFLIYFQGNSAPDKSGLPSDRFSAERTGGSVSTLTIQRTQQEDSAVYLCASSLAAGVINYGYTFGSGTRLTVV.